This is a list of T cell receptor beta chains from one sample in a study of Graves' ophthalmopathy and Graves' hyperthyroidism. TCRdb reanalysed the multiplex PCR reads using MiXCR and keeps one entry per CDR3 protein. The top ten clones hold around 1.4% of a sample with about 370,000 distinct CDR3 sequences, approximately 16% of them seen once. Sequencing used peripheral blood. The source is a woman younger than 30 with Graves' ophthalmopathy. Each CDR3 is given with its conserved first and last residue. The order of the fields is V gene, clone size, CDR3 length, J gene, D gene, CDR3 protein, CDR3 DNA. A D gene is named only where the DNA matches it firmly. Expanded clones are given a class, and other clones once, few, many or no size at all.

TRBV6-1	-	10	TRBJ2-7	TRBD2	CASSGGGWYF	TGTGCCAGCAGCGGGGGGGGATGGTACTTC
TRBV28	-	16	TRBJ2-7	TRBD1	CASSLGFRDRIYEQYF	TGTGCCAGCAGTTTAGGATTCCGGGACAGAATCTACGAGCAGTACTTC
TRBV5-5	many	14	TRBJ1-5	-	CASNHRDGKPPQHF	TGTGCCAGCAACCACCGGGACGGCAAGCCGCCCCAGCATTTT
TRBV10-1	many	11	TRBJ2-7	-	CASSDGPEQYF	TGCGCCAGCAGTGACGGACCTGAGCAGTACTTC
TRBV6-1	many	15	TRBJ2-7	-	CASNDGQGPSYEQYF	TGTGCCAGCAATGACGGGCAGGGGCCCTCCTACGAGCAGTACTTC
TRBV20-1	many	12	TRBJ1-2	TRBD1	CSATDRAYGYTF	TGCAGTGCTACGGACAGGGCCTATGGCTACACCTTC
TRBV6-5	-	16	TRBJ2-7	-	CASSYSILGGFNEQYF	TGTGCCAGCAGTTACTCGATCCTAGGGGGATTTAACGAGCAGTACTTC
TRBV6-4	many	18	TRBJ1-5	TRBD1	CASGLTGMVQLGNQPQHF	TGTGCCAGCGGACTGACAGGGATGGTCCAGTTGGGCAATCAGCCCCAGCATTTT
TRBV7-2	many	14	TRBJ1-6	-	CASSLAWINSPLHF	TGTGCCAGCAGCTTAGCTTGGATTAATTCACCCCTCCACTTT
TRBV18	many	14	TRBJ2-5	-	CASSPPRPQETQYF	TGTGCCAGCTCACCACCCCGACCCCAAGAGACCCAGTACTTC
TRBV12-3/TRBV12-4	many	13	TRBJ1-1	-	CASSGRGNTEAFF	TGTGCCAGCAGTGGCCGGGGGAACACTGAAGCTTTCTTT
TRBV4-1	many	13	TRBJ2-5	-	CASRSRREETQYF	TGCGCCAGCAGAAGTAGGAGGGAAGAGACCCAGTACTTC
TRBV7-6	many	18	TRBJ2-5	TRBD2	CASSLSPWTSGRRETQYF	TGTGCCAGCAGCTTAAGCCCTTGGACTAGCGGGAGACGGGAGACCCAGTACTTC
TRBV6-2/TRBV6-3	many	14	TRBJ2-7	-	CASGGHARGYEQYF	TGTGCCAGCGGCGGTCACGCTAGGGGTTACGAGCAGTACTTC
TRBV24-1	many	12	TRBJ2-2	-	CATSAGAGELFF	TGTGCCACCAGTGCGGGGGCCGGGGAGCTGTTTTTT
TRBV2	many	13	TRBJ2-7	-	CASSGTPTGEQYF	TGTGCCTCCTCCGGGACACCTACTGGGGAGCAGTACTTC
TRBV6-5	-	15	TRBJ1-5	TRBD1	CASSYQDRGTQPQHF	TGTGCCAGCAGTTACCAGGACAGGGGGACCCAGCCCCAGCATTTT
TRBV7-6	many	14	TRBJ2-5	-	CASSLTPWGETQYF	TGTGCCAGCAGCTTAACCCCCTGGGGGGAGACCCAGTACTTC
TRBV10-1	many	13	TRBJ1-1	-	CASSAFKNTEAFF	TGCGCCAGCAGCGCCTTCAAGAACACTGAAGCTTTCTTT
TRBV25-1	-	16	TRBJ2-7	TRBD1	CASSGDRVGSAYEQYF	TGTGCCAGCAGCGGGGACAGGGTAGGGAGCGCCTACGAGCAGTACTTC
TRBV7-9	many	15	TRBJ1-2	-	CASSLSQTVNYGYTF	TGTGCCAGCAGCTTAAGTCAGACAGTTAACTATGGCTACACCTTC
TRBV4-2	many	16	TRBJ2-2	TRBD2	CASSQGPSGGYGELFF	TGTGCCAGCAGCCAAGGTCCTAGCGGGGGGTACGGGGAGCTGTTTTTT
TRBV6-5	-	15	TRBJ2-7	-	CASSSIGGMMYEQYF	TGTGCCAGCAGTTCCATTGGGGGCATGATGTACGAGCAGTACTTC
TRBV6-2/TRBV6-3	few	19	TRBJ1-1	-	CASSYRRKTGRRSYTEAFF	TGTGCCAGCAGTTACCGTCGTAAAACGGGCCGGCGGTCTTACACTGAAGCTTTCTTT
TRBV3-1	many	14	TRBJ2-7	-	CASSQAAGTYEQYF	TGTGCCAGCAGCCAAGCGGCAGGGACCTACGAGCAGTACTTC
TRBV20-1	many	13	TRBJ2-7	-	CSASNTGSYEQYF	TGCAGTGCTAGCAATACAGGTTCCTACGAGCAGTACTTC
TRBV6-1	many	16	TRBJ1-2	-	CASSVPHRVINYGYTF	TGTGCCAGCAGTGTACCGCACAGGGTAATTAACTATGGCTACACCTTC
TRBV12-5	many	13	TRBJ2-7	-	CASGLVMTGEQYF	TGTGCTAGTGGTTTGGTAATGACGGGAGAGCAGTACTTC
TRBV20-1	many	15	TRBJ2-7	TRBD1	CSARPPGTGLPEQYF	TGCAGTGCTAGACCCCCCGGGACAGGACTTCCCGAGCAGTACTTC
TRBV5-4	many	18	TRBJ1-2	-	CASSLLGDSPLANYGYTF	TGTGCCAGCAGCTTGTTAGGGGACTCTCCGTTAGCTAACTATGGCTACACCTTC
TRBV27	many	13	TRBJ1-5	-	CASSPPDSLNPHF	TGTGCCAGCAGTCCCCCAGACAGCCTTAATCCCCATTTT
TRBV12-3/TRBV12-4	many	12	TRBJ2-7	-	CASSSPPYEQYF	TGTGCCAGCAGTTCCCCCCCCTACGAGCAGTACTTC
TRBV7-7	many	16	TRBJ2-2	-	CASSAGISKYTGELFF	TGTGCTAGCAGTGCCGGGATCTCCAAGTACACCGGGGAGCTGTTTTTT
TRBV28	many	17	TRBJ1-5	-	CASSLVAGSGGNQPQHF	TGTGCCAGCAGTTTGGTCGCAGGGTCCGGGGGCAATCAGCCCCAGCATTTT